This T cell receptor (beta chain) comes out of a study of long-term antiretroviral therapy in people with HIV. The immunoSEQ assay was v3.0, run at survey level. Repertoires were generated with immunoSEQ multiplex PCR, while TCRdb's copy carries only in-frame clones and drops some. Here the sample spans 27,000 or so clones, 65% to 90% being singletons. V was clipped by 7 bases and J by 5 bases, with 14 bases between them. Germline CDR1 reads MDHEN; CDR2 reads SYDVKM. The CDR3 runs 13 residues. The TCR comes from a man aged 50 or older with HIV. The chain recombines TRBV28 with TRBJ1-2, with D perhaps TRBD1 (5 bases). The input for sequencing was unsorted PBMCs, taken 1.2 years after starting antiretroviral therapy. The CDR3 spells CASTLGGRYGYTF. The CDR3 DNA reads TGTGCCAGCACCCTGGGGGGGAGATATGGCTACACCTTC.